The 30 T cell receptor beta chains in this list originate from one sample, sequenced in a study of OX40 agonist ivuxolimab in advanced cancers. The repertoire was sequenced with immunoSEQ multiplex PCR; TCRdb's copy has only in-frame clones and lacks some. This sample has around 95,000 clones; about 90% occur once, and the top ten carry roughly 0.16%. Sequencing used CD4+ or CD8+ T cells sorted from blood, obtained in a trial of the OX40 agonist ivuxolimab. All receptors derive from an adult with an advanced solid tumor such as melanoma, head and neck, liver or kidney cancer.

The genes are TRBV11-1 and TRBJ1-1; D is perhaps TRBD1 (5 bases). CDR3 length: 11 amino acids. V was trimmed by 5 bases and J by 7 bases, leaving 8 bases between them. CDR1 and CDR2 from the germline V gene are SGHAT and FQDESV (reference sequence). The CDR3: CASSRGLEAFF. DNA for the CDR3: TGTGCCAGCAGCAGGGGCCTTGAAGCTTTCTTT.

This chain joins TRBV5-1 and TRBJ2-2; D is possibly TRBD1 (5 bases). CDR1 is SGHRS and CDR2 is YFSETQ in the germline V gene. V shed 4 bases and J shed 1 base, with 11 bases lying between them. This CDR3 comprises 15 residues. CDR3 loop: CASSPTTGNTGELFF. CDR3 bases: TGCGCCAGCAGCCCTACAACAGGGAACACCGGGGAGCTGTTTTTT.

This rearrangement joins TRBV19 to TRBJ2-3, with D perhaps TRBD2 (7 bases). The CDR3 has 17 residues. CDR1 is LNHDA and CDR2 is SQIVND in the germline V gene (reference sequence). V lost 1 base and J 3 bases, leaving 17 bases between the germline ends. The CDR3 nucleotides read TGTGCCAGTAGTATAGCCGGTCGGCGGGGGCCAACAGATACGCAGTATTTT. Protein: CASSIAGRRGPTDTQYF.

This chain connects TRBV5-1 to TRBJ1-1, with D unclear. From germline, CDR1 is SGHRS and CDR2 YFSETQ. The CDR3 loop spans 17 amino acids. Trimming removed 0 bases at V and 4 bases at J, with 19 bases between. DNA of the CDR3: TGCGCCAGCAGCTTGGGGCGGTCGTGGGCGGGTGGCACTGAAGCTTTCTTT. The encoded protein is CASSLGRSWAGGTEAFF.

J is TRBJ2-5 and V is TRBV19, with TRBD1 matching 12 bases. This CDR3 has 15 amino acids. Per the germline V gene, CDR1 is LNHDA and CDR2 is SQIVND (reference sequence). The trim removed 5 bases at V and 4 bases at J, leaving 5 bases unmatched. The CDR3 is CASSPRDRGRETQYF. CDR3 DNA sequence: TGTGCCAGTAGTCCCCGGGACAGGGGGCGAGAGACCCAGTACTTC. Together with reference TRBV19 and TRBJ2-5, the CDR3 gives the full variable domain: DGGITQSPKYLFRKEGQNVTLSCEQNLNHDAMYWYRQDPGQGLRLIYYSQIVNDFQKGDIAEGYSVSREKKESFPLTVTSAQKNPTAFYLCASSPRDRGRETQYFGPGTRLLVL.

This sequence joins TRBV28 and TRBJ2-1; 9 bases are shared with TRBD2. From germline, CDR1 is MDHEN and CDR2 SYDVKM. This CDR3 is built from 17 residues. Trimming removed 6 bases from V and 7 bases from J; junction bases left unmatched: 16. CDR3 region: CASSPPRGGGRGNEQFF. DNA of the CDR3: TGTGCCAGCAGCCCACCTAGGGGGGGCGGGAGGGGTAATGAGCAGTTCTTC.

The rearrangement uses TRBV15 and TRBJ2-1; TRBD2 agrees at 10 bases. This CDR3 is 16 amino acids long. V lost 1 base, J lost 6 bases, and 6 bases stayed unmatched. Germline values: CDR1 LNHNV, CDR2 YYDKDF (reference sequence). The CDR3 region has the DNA TGTGCCACCAGCAGAGCTCGTCTAGCGGGAGTCAATGAGCAGTTCTTC. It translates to CATSRARLAGVNEQFF.

CDR3: CASSSDTGEEKLFF. DNA for the CDR3: TGTGCCAGCAGCTCCGACACAGGGGAGGAAAAACTGTTTTTT. The rearrangement links TRBV7-9 to TRBJ1-4; 7 nucleotides agree with TRBD1. This CDR3 is built from 14 residues. Trimming removed 4 bases from V and 8 bases from J; junction bases left unmatched: 7. Germline values: CDR1 SEHNR, CDR2 FQNEAQ (reference sequence). Filled out from reference TRBV7-9 and TRBJ1-4, the complete variable domain reads DTGVSQNPRHKITKRGQNVTFRCDPISEHNRLYWYRQTLGQGPEFLTYFQNEAQLEKSRLLSDRFSAERPKGSFSTLEIQRTEQGDSAMYLCASSSDTGEEKLFFGSGTQLSVL.

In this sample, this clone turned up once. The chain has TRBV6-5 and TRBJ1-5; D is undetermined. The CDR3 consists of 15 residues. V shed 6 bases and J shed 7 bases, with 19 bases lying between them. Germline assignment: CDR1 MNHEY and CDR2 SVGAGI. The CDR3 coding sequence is TGTGCCAGCAGGAGTCTCGGCGGGTTGGGGCAGCCCCAGCATTTT. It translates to CASRSLGGLGQPQHF.

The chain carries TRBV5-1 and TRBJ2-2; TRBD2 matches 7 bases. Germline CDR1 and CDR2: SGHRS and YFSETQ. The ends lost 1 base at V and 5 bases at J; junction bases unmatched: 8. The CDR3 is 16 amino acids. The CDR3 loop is CASSLYERGLTGELFF. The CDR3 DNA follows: TGCGCCAGCAGCTTGTACGAGCGGGGTTTGACCGGGGAGCTGTTTTTT. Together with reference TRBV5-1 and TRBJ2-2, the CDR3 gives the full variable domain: KAGVTQTPRYLIKTRGQQVTLSCSPISGHRSVSWYQQTPGQGLQFLFEYFSETQRNKGNFPGRFSGRQFSNSRSEMNVSTLELGDSALYLCASSLYERGLTGELFFGEGSRLTVL.

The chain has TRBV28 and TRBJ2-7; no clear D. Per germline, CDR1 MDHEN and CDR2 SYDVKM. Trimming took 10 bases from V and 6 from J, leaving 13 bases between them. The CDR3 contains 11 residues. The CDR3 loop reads CATYLGSEQYF. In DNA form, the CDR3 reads TGTGCCACCTATCTGGGTTCCGAGCAGTACTTC.

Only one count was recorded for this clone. The CDR3 spells CASRLTGDPANTGELFF. In DNA, the CDR3 is TGTGCCAGCAGGCTAACAGGGGATCCTGCGAACACCGGGGAGCTGTTTTTT. The V call is TRBV14, the J call TRBJ2-2, with 7 positions matching TRBD1. There are 17 residues in the CDR3. V gave up 6 bases and J gave up 0 bases; unmatched junction bases: 10. From germline, CDR1 is SGHDN and CDR2 FVKESK.

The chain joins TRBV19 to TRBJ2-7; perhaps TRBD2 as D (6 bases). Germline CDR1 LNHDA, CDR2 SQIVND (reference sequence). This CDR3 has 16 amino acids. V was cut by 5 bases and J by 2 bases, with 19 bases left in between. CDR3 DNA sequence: TGTGCCAGTAGTCTGGGACTCCCCCTAGGCACCTACGAGCAGTACTTC. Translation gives CASSLGLPLGTYEQYF.

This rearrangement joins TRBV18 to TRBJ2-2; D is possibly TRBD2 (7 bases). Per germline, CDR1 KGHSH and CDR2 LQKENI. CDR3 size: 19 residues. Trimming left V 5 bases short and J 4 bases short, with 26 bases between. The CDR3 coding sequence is TGTGCCAGCTCATCGCAACAGGGAGGGCTTACCCAGCTCACCGGGGAGCTGTTTTTT. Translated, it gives CASSSQQGGLTQLTGELFF. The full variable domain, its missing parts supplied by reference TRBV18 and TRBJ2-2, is NAGVMQNPRHLVRRRGQEARLRCSPMKGHSHVYWYRQLPEEGLKFMVYLQKENIIDESGMPKERFSAEFPKEGPSILRIQQVVRGDSAAYFCASSSQQGGLTQLTGELFFGEGSRLTVL.

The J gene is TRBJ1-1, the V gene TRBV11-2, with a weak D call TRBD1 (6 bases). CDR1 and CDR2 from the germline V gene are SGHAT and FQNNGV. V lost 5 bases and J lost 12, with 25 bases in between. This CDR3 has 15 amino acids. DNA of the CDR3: TGTGCCAGCAGCCCTAGCGGCAGGGGAGGGTGGAAAACTTTCTTT. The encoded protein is CASSPSGRGGWKTFF.

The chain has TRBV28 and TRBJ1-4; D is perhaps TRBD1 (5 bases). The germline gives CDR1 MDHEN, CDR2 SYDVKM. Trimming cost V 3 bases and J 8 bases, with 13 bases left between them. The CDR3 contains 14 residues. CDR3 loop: CASSFKFPGEKLFF. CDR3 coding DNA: TGTGCCAGCAGTTTTAAGTTTCCAGGGGAAAAACTGTTTTTT.

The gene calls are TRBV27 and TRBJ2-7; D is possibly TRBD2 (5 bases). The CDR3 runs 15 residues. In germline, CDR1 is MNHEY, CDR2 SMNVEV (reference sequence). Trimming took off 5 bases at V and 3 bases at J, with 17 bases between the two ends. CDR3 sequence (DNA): TGTGCCAGCAGTCTGTCCGTGACGGGAAGCTACGAGCAGTACTTC. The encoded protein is CASSLSVTGSYEQYF.

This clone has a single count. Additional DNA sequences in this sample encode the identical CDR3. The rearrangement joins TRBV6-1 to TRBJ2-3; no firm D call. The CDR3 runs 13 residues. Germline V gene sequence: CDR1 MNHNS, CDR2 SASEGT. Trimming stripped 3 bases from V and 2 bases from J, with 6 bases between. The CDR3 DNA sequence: TGTGCCAGCAGTGACGGGTTCACAGATACGCAGTATTTT. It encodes CASSDGFTDTQYF.

The CDR3 spells CASSLEGNTEAFF. CDR3 nucleotide sequence: TGTGCCAGCAGCTTAGAGGGGAACACTGAAGCTTTCTTT. The rearrangement links TRBV7-3 to TRBJ1-1; D is ambiguous. Germline V gene lookup returns CDR1 SGHTA and CDR2 FQGTGA. Trimming removed 2 bases at V and 1 base at J, with 5 bases between. CDR3 length: 13 amino acids.

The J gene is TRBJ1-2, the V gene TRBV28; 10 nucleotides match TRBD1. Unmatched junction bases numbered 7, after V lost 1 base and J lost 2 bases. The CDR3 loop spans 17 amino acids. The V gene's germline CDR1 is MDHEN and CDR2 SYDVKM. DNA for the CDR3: TGTGCCAGCAGTTTATTCACACGGGACAGGGGAAACTATGGCTACACCTTC. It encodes CASSLFTRDRGNYGYTF.

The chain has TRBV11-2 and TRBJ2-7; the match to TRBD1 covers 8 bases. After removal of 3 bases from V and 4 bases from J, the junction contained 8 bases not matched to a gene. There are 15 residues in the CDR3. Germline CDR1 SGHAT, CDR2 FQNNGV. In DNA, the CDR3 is TGTGCCAGCAGCTTCTCCGGGCAGGGGGCGTACGAGCAGTACTTC. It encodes CASSFSGQGAYEQYF.

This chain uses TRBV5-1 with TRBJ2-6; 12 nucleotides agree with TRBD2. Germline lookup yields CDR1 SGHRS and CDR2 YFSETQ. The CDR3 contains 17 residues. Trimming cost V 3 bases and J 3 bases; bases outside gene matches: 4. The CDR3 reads CASSSGLAGNGANVLTF. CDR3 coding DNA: TGCGCCAGCAGCTCAGGACTAGCGGGGAATGGGGCCAACGTCCTGACTTTC.

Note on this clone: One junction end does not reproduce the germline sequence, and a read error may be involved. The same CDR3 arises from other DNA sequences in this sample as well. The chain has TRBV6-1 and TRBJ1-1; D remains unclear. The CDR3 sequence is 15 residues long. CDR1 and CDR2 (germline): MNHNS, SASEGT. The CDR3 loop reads CASSGRHALGTEAFF. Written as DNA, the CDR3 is TGTGCCAGTAGTGGCCGACACGCCCTGGGCACTGAAGCTTTCTTT.

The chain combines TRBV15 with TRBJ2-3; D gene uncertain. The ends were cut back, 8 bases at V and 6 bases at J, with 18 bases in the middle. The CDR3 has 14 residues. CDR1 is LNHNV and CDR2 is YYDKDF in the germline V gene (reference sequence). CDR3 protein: CATRRVLATDTQYF. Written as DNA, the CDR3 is TGTGCCACCCGCCGGGTGCTGGCGACTGATACGCAGTATTTT.

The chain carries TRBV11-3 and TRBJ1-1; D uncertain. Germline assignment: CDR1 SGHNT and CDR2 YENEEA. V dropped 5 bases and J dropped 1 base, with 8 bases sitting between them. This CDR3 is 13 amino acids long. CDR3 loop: CASSLLPNTEAFF. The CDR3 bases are TGTGCCAGCAGCCTCCTCCCGAACACTGAAGCTTTCTTT.

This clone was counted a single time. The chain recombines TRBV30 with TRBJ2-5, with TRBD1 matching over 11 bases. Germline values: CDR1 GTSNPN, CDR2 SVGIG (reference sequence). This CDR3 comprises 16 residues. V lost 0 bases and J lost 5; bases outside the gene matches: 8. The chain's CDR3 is CAWSVWTGGAGETQYF. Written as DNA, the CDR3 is TGTGCCTGGAGTGTATGGACAGGGGGCGCGGGGGAGACCCAGTACTTC. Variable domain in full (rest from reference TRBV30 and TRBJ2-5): SQTIHQWPATLVQPVGSPLSLECTVEGTSNPNLYWYRQAAGRGLQLLFYSVGIGQISSEVPQNLSASRPQDRQFILSSKKLLLSDSGFYLCAWSVWTGGAGETQYFGPGTRLLVL.

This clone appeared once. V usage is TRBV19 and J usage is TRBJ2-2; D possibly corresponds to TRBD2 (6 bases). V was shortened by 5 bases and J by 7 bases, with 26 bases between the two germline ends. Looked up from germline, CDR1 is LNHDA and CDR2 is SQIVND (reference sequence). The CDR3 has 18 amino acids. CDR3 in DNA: TGTGCCAGTAGTGGCGGGACTCCAACCGCGGGGAGTCACGGGGAGCTGTTTTTT. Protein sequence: CASSGGTPTAGSHGELFF.

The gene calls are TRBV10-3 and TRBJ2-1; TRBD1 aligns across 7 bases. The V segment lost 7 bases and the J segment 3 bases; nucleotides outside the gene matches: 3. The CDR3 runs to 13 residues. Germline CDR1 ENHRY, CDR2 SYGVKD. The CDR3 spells CAITGDSYNEQFF. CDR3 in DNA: TGTGCCATCACTGGGGACAGCTACAATGAGCAGTTCTTC.

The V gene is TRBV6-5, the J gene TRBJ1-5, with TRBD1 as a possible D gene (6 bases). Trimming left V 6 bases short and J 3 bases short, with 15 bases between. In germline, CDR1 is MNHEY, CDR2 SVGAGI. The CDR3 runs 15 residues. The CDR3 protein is CASSPGARANQPQHF. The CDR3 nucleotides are TGTGCCAGCAGCCCAGGGGCTCGGGCCAATCAGCCCCAGCATTTT.

The CDR3: CASSLVASGMGTDTQYF. The CDR3 region has the DNA TGCGCCAGCAGCTTGGTAGCTAGCGGGATGGGCACAGATACGCAGTATTTT. The chain links TRBV5-1 to TRBJ2-3; the match to TRBD2 covers 9 bases. J was trimmed by 1 base and V by 0 bases; bases with no gene match: 6. The CDR3 has 17 residues. Germline assignment: CDR1 SGHRS and CDR2 YFSETQ.